Each of the 17 T cell receptor beta chains below was sequenced from the same sample in a study of cytomegalovirus exposure and HLA in healthy donors. The PCR had 60 Vbeta and 13 Jbeta primers. Generated by immunoSEQ multiplex PCR, the TCRdb table keeps only in-frame clones and is missing some. The table has about 170,000 clones, roughly four fifths seen once; the top ten hold more than 0.75%. Sequencing was performed on PBMCs. These TCRs come from a girl aged 2-10 years in good health and CMV-seropositive.

This sequence joins TRBV6-4 and TRBJ2-1; D may be TRBD2 (5 bases). Germline assignment: CDR1 MRHNA and CDR2 SNTAGT. V was cut by 4 bases and J by 9 bases, with 16 bases left in between. The CDR3 loop spans 14 amino acids. CDR3 nucleotides: TGTGCCAGCAGTGGATCGGGTGGGAGTGGTGAGCAGTTCTTC. Residues: CASSGSGGSGEQFF.

This clone was detected a few times. The rearrangement links TRBV30 to TRBJ1-5; a possible D gene is TRBD1 (5 bases). Trimming took off 5 bases at V and 3 bases at J, with 11 bases between the two ends. The CDR3 totals 13 residues. Germline-derived CDR1 and CDR2 are GTSNPN and SVGIG (reference sequence). DNA for the CDR3: TGTGCCTGGGGCAGGGTCTACAATCAGCCCCAGCATTTT. It translates to CAWGRVYNQPQHF.

The J gene is TRBJ1-1, the V gene TRBV9, with D perhaps TRBD1 (5 bases). This CDR3 has 15 amino acids. Per the germline V gene, CDR1 is SGDLS and CDR2 is YYNGEE. V was pared by 4 bases and J by 3 bases, with 16 bases between. CDR3 sequence reads: CASSMPAGLDTEAFF. DNA for the CDR3: TGTGCCAGCAGCATGCCGGCGGGACTCGACACTGAAGCTTTCTTT.

The gene calls are TRBV7-2 and TRBJ1-1; D gene uncertain. The CDR3 contains 12 residues. Between the trimmed V and J ends, which lost 3 bases and 6 bases, there was a span of 8 bases. Germline V gene data show CDR1 as SGHTA and CDR2 as FQGNSA. CDR3 nucleotide sequence: TGTGCCAGCAGCTTCGAGTGGTCTGAAGCTTTCTTT. Its protein product is CASSFEWSEAFF.

J is TRBJ2-3 and V is TRBV5-4; 7 bases line up with TRBD2. J gave up 3 bases and V 4 bases, and 5 bases lay outside the gene matches. Germline V gives CDR1 SGHNT, CDR2 YYREEE (reference sequence). This CDR3 has 14 residues. The CDR3, as DNA: TGTGCCAGCAGCGGACCCGGGAGGACAGATACGCAGTATTTT. Translated, it gives CASSGPGRTDTQYF.

The chain has TRBV7-8 and TRBJ1-5, with 7 bases matching TRBD1. With V trimmed by 5 bases and J by 1 base, 11 bases remained unmatched. The CDR3 covers 17 residues. Germline CDR1 SGHVS, CDR2 FQNEAQ. The chain's CDR3 is CASSVGIKGASNQPQHF. In nucleotides, the CDR3 is TGTGCCAGCAGCGTGGGGATTAAGGGGGCCAGCAATCAGCCCCAGCATTTT.

The chain couples TRBV5-4 to TRBJ1-6; TRBD1 agrees at 9 bases. Germline-derived CDR1 and CDR2 are SGHNT and YYREEE (reference sequence). The ends lost 4 bases at V and 9 bases at J; junction bases unmatched: 5. CDR3 length equals 14 residues. CDR3 sequence reads: CASSRGTGSSPLHF. The CDR3 region has the DNA TGTGCCAGCAGCCGCGGGACAGGGAGTTCACCCCTCCACTTT.

The rearrangement joins TRBV18 to TRBJ2-1; TRBD2 matches 11 bases. In germline, CDR1 is KGHSH, CDR2 LQKENI. The CDR3 is made up of 15 amino acids. J was trimmed by 4 bases and V by 5 bases; bases with no gene match: 4. This CDR3 is CASSSGTSGYNEQFF. CDR3 sequence (DNA): TGTGCCAGCTCATCCGGGACTAGCGGATACAATGAGCAGTTCTTC.

This chain links TRBV30 with TRBJ2-7; possible D gene TRBD1, 6 bases. This CDR3 is built from 14 residues. The germline CDR1 and CDR2 sequences are GTSNPN and SVGIG (reference sequence). V was cut by 8 bases and J by 4 bases, with 21 bases left in between. The CDR3 reads CATGRRDTGYEQYF. The CDR3 nucleotides are TGTGCCACAGGCCGACGGGACACAGGATACGAGCAGTACTTC.

The V and J genes are TRBV30 and TRBJ2-1, with D possibly being TRBD2 (5 bases). The germline CDR1 and CDR2 sequences are GTSNPN and SVGIG (reference sequence). This CDR3 spans 14 amino acids. Trimming cost V 3 bases and J 0 bases, with 9 bases left between them. The CDR3 protein is CAWSRGSSYNEQFF. The CDR3 DNA follows: TGTGCCTGGAGCCGAGGGAGCTCCTACAATGAGCAGTTCTTC.

The rearrangement joins TRBV5-1 to TRBJ2-1, with a tentative D call TRBD1 (5 bases). V was cut by 2 bases and J by 8 bases, with 17 bases left in between. In germline, CDR1 is SGHRS, CDR2 YFSETQ. The CDR3 runs 15 residues. The CDR3 DNA reads as TGCGCCAGCAGCTTTGTCCAGGGCCTACAGTATGAGCAGTTCTTC. Translated, it gives CASSFVQGLQYEQFF.

This sequence joins TRBV28 and TRBJ1-4; the D gene is possibly TRBD1 (5 bases). The germline V gene has CDR1 MDHEN and CDR2 SYDVKM. The V end was cut by 6 bases, the J end by 3 bases, with 11 bases between. This CDR3 has 14 amino acids. The CDR3 bases are TGTGCCAGCAGGATGGGGGGGGCTAATGAAAAACTGTTTTTT. Encoded protein: CASRMGGANEKLFF.

The V gene is TRBV4-1, the J gene TRBJ1-5, with D possibly being TRBD1 (6 bases). The germline CDR1 and CDR2 sequences are MGHRA and YSYEKL. CDR3 length: 13 residues. V lost 5 bases to trimming and J lost 7 bases, with 12 bases between them. The CDR3 spells CASSSHRDQPQHF. The DNA for the CDR3 is TGCGCCAGCAGCTCCCACAGGGACCAGCCCCAGCATTTT.

The chain combines TRBV13 with TRBJ2-6, with TRBD1 matching over 7 bases. The trim removed 5 bases at V and 0 bases at J, leaving 1 base unmatched. This CDR3 region has 15 residues. The germline V gene has CDR1 PRHDT and CDR2 FYEKMQ (reference sequence). The CDR3 sequence: CASSPGGSGANVLTF. CDR3 DNA: TGTGCCAGCAGCCCAGGGGGCTCTGGGGCCAACGTCCTGACTTTC.

The chain uses TRBV5-3 and TRBJ1-1, with TRBD1 matching over 9 bases. TRBV5-3 has ORF status, its function being uncertain. The CDR3 contains 16 residues. After removal of 0 bases from V and 4 bases from J, the junction contained 7 bases not matched to a gene. DNA for the CDR3: TGTGCCAGAAGCTTGGCCGACAGGGGGGAGGGCACTGAAGCTTTCTTT. Its translation is CARSLADRGEGTEAFF.

The V gene is TRBV4-1, the J gene TRBJ1-2; no firm D call. This CDR3 region has 20 residues. CDR1 is MGHRA, CDR2 YSYEKL, per germline. The germline V and J ends were trimmed by 3 bases and 0 bases, with 26 bases remaining between them. CDR3 amino acids: CASSHRWRVDRKRTNYGYTF. The CDR3 DNA reads as TGCGCCAGCAGCCATAGGTGGCGGGTTGATAGAAAAAGGACTAACTATGGCTACACCTTC.

V and J are TRBV28 and TRBJ1-6; 9 nucleotides agree with TRBD1. This CDR3 contains 15 residues. The V gene's germline CDR1 is MDHEN and CDR2 SYDVKM. The V and J ends lost 5 bases and 9 bases, in that order; junction bases with no gene match: 8. The CDR3 sequence: CASSPPDRGGSPLHF. In DNA, the CDR3 is TGTGCCAGCAGTCCCCCGGACAGGGGAGGTTCACCCCTCCACTTT.